This T cell receptor (beta chain) was captured by sequencing in a study of T cell therapy after organ transplantation. V was clipped by 5 bases and J by 3 bases, with 13 bases between them. Germline V gene sequence: CDR1 SQVTM, CDR2 ANQGSEA. The CDR3 contains 14 residues. As for this clone: Its antigen remains unknown.

The sample's time point: 4-8 weeks after completion of therapy. The method was immunoSEQ multiplex PCR; TCRdb's version includes in-frame clones alone and lacks a portion of them. This sample carries about 6,000 clones, just under 75% of them seen once, and the ten largest clones take under 30%. The TCR comes from a human patient who had received a solid organ transplant and had CMV disease. The graft donor may be the source of some T cells. V gene TRBV29-1 combines with J gene TRBJ2-2; the D gene is possibly TRBD1 (6 bases). The material sequenced was CD8+ T cells from blood, taken after autologous CMV-specific T cell therapy. CDR3 DNA: TGCAGCGTTTTAAAGGGGGTGTACACCGGGGAGCTGTTTTTT. This translates into CSVLKGVYTGELFF.